The entry below describes one T cell receptor (beta chain). The V segment lost 6 bases and the J segment 4 bases; nucleotides outside the gene matches: 11. Germline lookup yields CDR1 SGHAT and CDR2 FQNNGV. The CDR3 extends over 16 amino acids. In the authors' methods: Reference gene primer amplification gave estimated nucleated cell counts. The data were produced by immunoSEQ multiplex PCR, yet TCRdb's version contains in-frame clones alone and is incomplete. Clone size and V and J calls were adopted from that table, with D and trimming inferred from the DNA. The data hold 200,000 to 250,000 clones, with roughly 81% observed a single time. This record comes from a study of blood T cell repertoires in COVID-19. Looking at the study overall: Acute and convalescent COVID-19 samples came from the United States, Italy and Spain. T cells, B-cell-depleted T cells, or PBMCs supplied cDNA or gDNA.

The receptor was isolated from a man between 45 and 60 years old with acute or convalescent COVID-19. The sequenced sample was peripheral blood. V usage is TRBV11-2 and J usage is TRBJ2-2; TRBD2 aligns across 7 bases. CDR3 in DNA: TGTGCCAGCAGGCTTAAACTTAGCGGGTCCACCGGGGAGCTGTTTTTT. It is translated as CASRLKLSGSTGELFF. The complete variable domain, with remaining parts taken from reference TRBV11-2 and TRBJ2-2, reads EAGVAQSPRYKIIEKRQSVAFWCNPISGHATLYWYQQILGQGPKLLIQFQNNGVVDDSQLPKDRFSAERLKGVDSTLKIQPAKLEDSAVYLCASRLKLSGSTGELFFGEGSRLTVL.